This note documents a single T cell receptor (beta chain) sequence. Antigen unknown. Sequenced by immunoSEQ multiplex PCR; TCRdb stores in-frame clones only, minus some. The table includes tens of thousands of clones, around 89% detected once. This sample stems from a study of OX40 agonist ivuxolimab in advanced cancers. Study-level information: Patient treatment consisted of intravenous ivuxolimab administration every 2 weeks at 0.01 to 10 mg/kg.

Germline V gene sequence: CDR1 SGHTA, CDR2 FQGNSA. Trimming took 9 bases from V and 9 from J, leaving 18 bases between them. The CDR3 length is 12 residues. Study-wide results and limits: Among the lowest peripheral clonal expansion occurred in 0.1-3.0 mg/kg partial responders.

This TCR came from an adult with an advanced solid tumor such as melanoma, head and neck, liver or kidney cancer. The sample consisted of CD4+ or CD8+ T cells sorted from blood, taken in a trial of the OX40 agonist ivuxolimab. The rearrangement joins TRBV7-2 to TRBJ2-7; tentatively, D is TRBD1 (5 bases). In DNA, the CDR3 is TGTGCCAGAAATGGGGTCAGGGCGGTGCAGTACTTC. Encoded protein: CARNGVRAVQYF. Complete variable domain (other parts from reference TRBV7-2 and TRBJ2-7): GAGVSQSPSNKVTEKGKDVELRCDPISGHTALYWYRQSLGQGLEFLIYFQGNSAPDKSGLPSDRFSAERTGGSVSTLTIQRTQQEDSAVYLCARNGVRAVQYFGPGTRLTVT.